This T cell receptor beta chain was profiled in a study of blood T cell repertoires in COVID-19. The data were produced by immunoSEQ multiplex PCR, yet TCRdb's version contains in-frame clones alone and is incomplete. Of tens of thousands of clones listed, 85% to 95% are singletons. Deletions cut 7 bases from V and 2 bases from J, with 12 bases between. The V gene's germline CDR1 is MDHEN and CDR2 SYDVKM. CDR3 length: 13 amino acids. This clone was counted once. The sequence came from a human donor in a cohort sampled during active COVID-19. The gene calls are TRBV28 and TRBJ2-7, with a weak D call TRBD2 (5 bases). Sequenced input: peripheral blood. This chain's CDR3 is CASIGKATYEQYF. CDR3 DNA sequence: TGTGCCAGCATCGGGAAAGCAACCTACGAGCAGTACTTC.